The rows below give T cell receptor beta chains drawn from one sample of a study of blood T cells in healthy people across ages. TCRdb analysed the 5' RACE reads with MiXCR anew, one entry per CDR3 protein. Of 750,000 to 950,000 distinct CDR3 sequences listed, roughly 50% are singletons. Sequencing used blood. The receptors come from a man older than 75 in good health. Each CDR3 is given without its conserved first and last residue. The order of the fields is J gene, CDR3 length, V gene, CDR3 protein.

>TRBJ2-7|13|TRBV5-1
ACSSDRDNSDEQY
>TRBJ2-7|12|TRBV6-6
ASSRPGQNYEQY
>TRBJ2-7|12|TRBV20-1
SAPRGQEPYEQY
>TRBJ2-3|16|TRBV4-1
ASSQEPGPQGSADTQY
>TRBJ2-5|16|TRBV15
ATSRDLRRGRNRETQY
>TRBJ2-7|12|TRBV27
ASSLERGPYEQY
>TRBJ1-5|11|TRBV20-1
SASDNSNQPQH
>TRBJ2-7|11|TRBV20-1
SATRVLAHEQY
>TRBJ1-1|10|TRBV9
ASSPGYTEAF
>TRBJ2-3|13|TRBV5-1
ASSLGKAGADTQY
>TRBJ2-7|11|TRBV20-1
SAEREGRNEQY
>TRBJ2-7|12|TRBV5-4
ASSLGGEGYEQY
>TRBJ2-7|14|TRBV18
ASSPSGQPSTYEQY
>TRBJ1-4|11|TRBV10-3
AISEAIGEKLF
>TRBJ2-1|13|TRBV6-6
ASTPVPSGSNEQF
>TRBJ1-2|11|TRBV7-2
ASSLWRGPGYT
>TRBJ1-2|10|TRBV4-2
ASSQSLYGYT
>TRBJ2-1|13|TRBV12-3/TRBV12-4
ASSFRASSYNEQF
>TRBJ2-4|11|TRBV7-2
ASSLAGKNIQY
>TRBJ2-1|11|TRBV29-1
SGLGGVHNEQF
>TRBJ1-3|12|TRBV29-1
SVQEIVTGNTIY
>TRBJ2-1|12|TRBV5-1
ASSSLLVSHEQF
>TRBJ2-1|15|TRBV7-6
ASSSSVLFGMTDEQF
>TRBJ1-5|13|TRBV18
ASSPDQNSNQPQH
>TRBJ2-3|12|TRBV20-1
SVEDGRELRYAY
>NA|14|TRBV6-5
ASSYSRGLAGYEQY
>TRBJ2-7|17|TRBV4-2
ASSQDPPGTSGWSYEQN
>TRBJ2-1|18|TRBV12-3/TRBV12-4
ASRPRGAGALGTSGNEQF
>NA|11|TRBV7-2
ASSGTSYNEQY
>TRBJ2-4|14|TRBV5-4
ASSLAGGGWGNIQY
>TRBJ2-3|12|TRBV7-2
ASRVGLATDTQY
>TRBJ2-3|12|TRBV6-1
ATTVTSGTDTQY
>TRBJ2-1|13|TRBV13
ASSLQPSRYNEQF
>NA|16|TRBV20-1
SARLGRRDSARVYEQY
>TRBJ2-7|11|TRBV10-3
AISGQDSYEQY
>TRBJ1-1|13|TRBV4-2
ASPGGQGSNTEAF
>TRBJ2-7|11|TRBV20-1
SAPTGSSYEQY
>NA|11|TRBV12-5
ASGWVGGGEQY
>TRBJ2-3|12|TRBV27
ASTPAGRTDTQY
>TRBJ1-1|12|TRBV28
ASSSPWVGTEAF
>TRBJ2-7|14|TRBV11-2
ASSRSGTVSSYEQY
>TRBJ2-1|14|TRBV20-1
SARDSGRARNNEQF
>TRBJ2-4|15|TRBV5-4
ASSLEGGGGRENIQY
>TRBJ1-1|11|TRBV5-1
ASSPGPATGAF
>TRBJ2-1|11|TRBV6-5
ARKGAHYNEQF
>TRBJ2-1|9|TRBV29-1
SVRLYNEQF
>TRBJ2-7|13|TRBV12-3/TRBV12-4
ASSLWERGRYEQY
>TRBJ2-7|10|TRBV28
ASGQGYYEQY
>TRBJ2-3|13|TRBV30
AWSAVGGAHRDAY
>TRBJ2-1|18|TRBV20-1
SARVQAGLAGDTSYNEQF